This TCR beta chain was sequenced during a study of spatial heterogeneity in lung cancer. Study-level points and caveats: Within tumors, counts of expanded alpha and beta TCRs tracked tumor mutation counts.

CDR3 length: 13 residues. With 3 bases removed from V and 4 bases from J, the gap between germline ends came to 9 bases. Germline CDR1 and CDR2: MNHEY and SMNVEV (reference sequence). Using its own MiXCR run on the 5' RACE reads, TCRdb lists one record per CDR3 protein. The profile shows 20,000 to 25,000 distinct CDR3 sequences, approximately 15% of them singletons. Regarding time point: sample taken at primary tumor resection. This clonotype was found many times. The antigen remains undetermined. This clonotype was obtained from a female donor with early-stage non-small cell lung cancer. The chain joins TRBV27 to TRBJ1-2, with D perhaps matching TRBD1 (6 bases). This sample comprised lung tumor tissue, obtained at surgery. The CDR3 DNA follows: TGTGCCAGCAGTTTCCAGGGGCCCTATGGCTACACCTTC. It translates to CASSFQGPYGYTF.